The 27 T cell receptor beta chains given below trace back to one sample, sequenced in a study of blood T cell repertoires in COVID-19 (dated by TCRdb to 2018 to 2020). Library preparation used the immunoSEQ multiplex PCR assay. TCRdb retrieved this table from immuneACCESS and kept in-frame rearrangements only. Not all clones are present; in checked studies, unresolved V genes account for under half, and no reason is known for the remainder. The sample contains 13,000 or so clones, around four fifths of them found a single time. The ten largest clones represent around a third of the sample. The specimen was peripheral blood. These receptors originate from a human donor in a cohort sampled during active COVID-19.

The chain recombines TRBV4-1 with TRBJ1-2; TRBD1 matches 10 bases. Germline trimming cut 1 base from V and 6 bases from J; bases unmatched to any gene: 14. This CDR3 has 18 residues. Germline lookup yields CDR1 MGHRA and CDR2 YSYEKL. The DNA for the CDR3 is TGCGCCAGCAGCCAAGTCGGGACAGGGGCCCTTTATCGTAATGGCTACACCTTC. This codes for CASSQVGTGALYRNGYTF.

This clone was found a few times. The chain couples TRBV10-3 to TRBJ1-6; D unclear. Germline CDR1 and CDR2: ENHRY and SYGVKD. V was pared by 1 base and J by 0 bases, with 7 bases between. This CDR3 comprises 16 residues. In DNA form, the CDR3 reads TGTGCCATCAGTGAGTTCCTTAGCTCCTATAATTCACCCCTCCACTTT. Translation: CAISEFLSSYNSPLHF.

The chain joins TRBV15 to TRBJ1-1; no clear D gene. Trimming stripped 1 base from V and 1 base from J, with 10 bases between. The CDR3 has 15 amino acids. Looked up from germline, CDR1 is LNHNV and CDR2 is YYDKDF (reference sequence). In nucleotides, the CDR3 is TGTGCCACCAGCAGAGCGATAAGAGGGAACACTGAAGCTTTCTTT. It encodes CATSRAIRGNTEAFF. The entire variable domain, with the rest obtained from reference TRBV15 and TRBJ1-1, is as follows: DAMVIQNPRYQVTQFGKPVTLSCSQTLNHNVMYWYQQKSSQAPKLLFHYYDKDFNNEADTPDNFQSRRPNTSFCFLDIRSPGLGDTAMYLCATSRAIRGNTEAFFGQGTRLTVV.

The table lists this clone with a few counts. The rearrangement links TRBV5-1 to TRBJ1-1, with 10 bases matching TRBD1. The trim removed 7 bases at V and 5 bases at J, leaving 5 bases unmatched. Germline V CDR1 and CDR2: SGHRS, YFSETQ. The CDR3 length is 13 residues. The CDR3 DNA sequence: TGCGCCAGCGAGGGGACAGGGGCTACTGAAGCTTTCTTT. Translating it yields CASEGTGATEAFF. Based on the CDR3 plus reference TRBV5-1 and TRBJ1-1, the full variable domain is KAGVTQTPRYLIKTRGQQVTLSCSPISGHRSVSWYQQTPGQGLQFLFEYFSETQRNKGNFPGRFSGRQFSNSRSEMNVSTLELGDSALYLCASEGTGATEAFFGQGTRLTVV.

The V and J genes are TRBV5-6 and TRBJ2-3; TRBD2 agrees at 14 bases. Germline assignment: CDR1 SGHDT and CDR2 YYEEEE. The trim removed 5 bases at V and 4 bases at J, leaving 12 bases unmatched. This CDR3 has 18 amino acids. The CDR3 coding sequence is TGTGCCAGCAGTCCGCCCTTCCGACTAGCGGGGGGGCCAGATACGCAGTATTTT. Amino acids: CASSPPFRLAGGPDTQYF.

This rearrangement joins TRBV5-4 to TRBJ1-6; D unclear. CDR3 length equals 15 residues. Trimming pared 0 bases from V and 9 bases from J, leaving 13 bases between. Germline CDR1 is SGHNT and CDR2 is YYREEE (reference sequence). This CDR3 reads CASSLGSERRSPLHF. The CDR3 DNA is TGTGCCAGCAGCTTGGGGTCCGAGAGGCGTTCACCCCTCCACTTT.

The chain joins TRBV28 to TRBJ2-6; 8 bases match TRBD1. The CDR3 consists of 14 residues. V shed 5 bases and J 12 bases; nucleotides not matched to a gene: 9. Germline V CDR1 and CDR2: MDHEN, SYDVKM. The CDR3 DNA reads TGTGCCAGCAGTCCGGACAGGGAGGATATCGTCCTGACTTTC. It yields the protein CASSPDREDIVLTF.

About this clone: Mismatch with germline at one junction end may stem from a read error. Here the CDR3 reads CASCQRRRGSSGANVLTF. CDR3 DNA: TGTGCCAGCTGCCAAAGGAGGCGGGGAAGCTCTGGGGCCAACGTCCTGACTTTC. The chain links TRBV3-1 (or the pseudogene TRBV3-2) to TRBJ2-6, with a weak D call TRBD2 (6 bases). Germline CDR1 is LGHDT and CDR2 is YNNKEL (reference sequence). The CDR3 extends over 18 amino acids.

Judged by abundance, this clone is medium-sized. V usage is TRBV25-1 and J usage is TRBJ1-6, with D possibly matching TRBD1 (5 bases). The length of the CDR3 is 15 residues. CDR1 and CDR2 (germline): MGHDK, SYGVNS. With 3 bases removed from V and 7 bases from J, the gap between germline ends came to 13 bases. The CDR3 sequence: CASSEQGQYNSPLHF. For the CDR3, the DNA is TGTGCCAGCAGTGAGCAGGGCCAGTACAATTCACCCCTCCACTTT.

The J gene is TRBJ1-6, the V gene TRBV19; tentative D call: TRBD1 (6 bases). Germline lookup yields CDR1 LNHDA and CDR2 SQIVND (reference sequence). The CDR3 is 17 amino acids. V was trimmed by 9 bases and J by 10 bases, leaving 28 bases between them. CDR3 region: CASQLGQGKSSWSPLHF. CDR3 DNA sequence: TGTGCCAGCCAATTGGGGCAGGGGAAATCGAGTTGGTCACCCCTCCACTTT.

As regards this clone: The same CDR3 arises from other DNA sequences in this sample as well. The chain carries TRBV18 and TRBJ2-5; TRBD2 matches 7 bases. Unmatched junction bases numbered 2, after V lost 2 bases and J lost 5 bases. The CDR3 is 13 residues long. Per the germline V gene, CDR1 is KGHSH and CDR2 is LQKENI. The CDR3 nucleotides read TGTGCCAGCTCACCAGGGAGGGGTGAGACCCAGTACTTC. Translating gives CASSPGRGETQYF.

The rearrangement uses TRBV5-6 and TRBJ1-1; D is ambiguous. Trimming shortened V by 4 bases and J by 0 bases, and 4 bases separated the two germline ends. Germline values: CDR1 SGHDT, CDR2 YYEEEE. CDR3 length: 12 residues. The CDR3 loop reads CASSLVNTEAFF. The CDR3 region has the DNA TGTGCCAGCAGCCTAGTGAACACTGAAGCTTTCTTT.

This chain connects TRBV5-6 to TRBJ2-7, with 7 bases aligning to TRBD1. The CDR3 covers 14 residues. The ends lost 1 base at V and 2 bases at J; junction bases unmatched: 3. CDR1 and CDR2 from the germline V gene are SGHDT and YYEEEE. The CDR3 sequence: CASSLSRGTYEQYF. The CDR3 DNA follows: TGTGCCAGCAGCTTGTCCAGGGGGACCTACGAGCAGTACTTC.

The V and J genes are TRBV2 and TRBJ1-1; D ambiguous. Trimming removed 6 bases at V and 1 base at J, with 9 bases between. Germline V CDR1 and CDR2: SNHLY, FYNNEI. This CDR3 is 13 amino acids long. The CDR3 DNA reads TGTGCCAGCAGCACGGACTGGAACACTGAAGCTTTCTTT. Translated: CASSTDWNTEAFF.

This sequence joins TRBV18 and TRBJ1-1; 8 nucleotides line up with TRBD1. There are 16 residues in the CDR3. With 4 bases clipped from V and 0 bases from J, the junction kept 7 bases outside the gene matches. CDR1 and CDR2 from the germline V gene are KGHSH and LQKENI. CDR3 in amino acids: CASSQSQGAMNTEAFF. CDR3 nucleotides: TGTGCCAGCTCACAGAGCCAGGGGGCGATGAACACTGAAGCTTTCTTT.

The gene calls are TRBV30 and TRBJ2-3; a possible D gene is TRBD2 (5 bases). CDR1 GTSNPN and CDR2 SVGIG come from the germline V gene (reference sequence). The CDR3 is 15 amino acids. Trimming left V 0 bases short and J 4 bases short, with 14 bases between. The CDR3 region is CAWSVGSVVADTQYF. CDR3 DNA: TGTGCCTGGAGTGTAGGTAGCGTGGTAGCAGATACGCAGTATTTT.

The chain has TRBV29-1 and TRBJ2-7; no clear D gene. V was pared by 5 bases and J by 3 bases, with 11 bases between. Germline V gives CDR1 SQVTM, CDR2 ANQGSEA. This CDR3 is built from 12 residues. CDR3 nucleotide sequence: TGCAGCGTTACGGGTGACGTCTACGAGCAGTACTTC. Translating gives CSVTGDVYEQYF.

The chain recombines TRBV19 with TRBJ1-3; D uncertain. CDR3 size: 16 residues. In germline, CDR1 is LNHDA, CDR2 SQIVND (reference sequence). V dropped 3 bases and J dropped 0 bases, with 12 bases sitting between them. CDR3 sequence (DNA): TGTGCCAGTAGTATGAGAGGCGGGAGCTCTGGAAACACCATATATTTT. Translation gives CASSMRGGSSGNTIYF.

The V and J genes are TRBV7-2 and TRBJ2-7; 9 nucleotides agree with TRBD1. This CDR3 is built from 13 residues. The V gene's germline CDR1 is SGHTA and CDR2 FQGNSA. The ends lost 5 bases at V and 5 bases at J; junction bases unmatched: 4. The CDR3: CASSADRGDEQYF. The CDR3 DNA follows: TGTGCCAGCAGCGCAGACAGGGGGGACGAGCAGTACTTC.

Turning to this clone: This may come from a read error, since a much larger clone is one base off. This same CDR3 is encoded by further DNA sequences in the sample. The rearrangement links TRBV4-1 to TRBJ1-1, with D unresolved. Trimming left V 0 bases short and J 7 bases short, with 12 bases between. This CDR3 spans 14 amino acids. Germline V lookup: CDR1 MGHRA, CDR2 YSYEKL. CDR3 amino acids: CASSQDFGTDEAFF. The CDR3 DNA is TGCGCCAGCAGCCAAGATTTCGGAACAGATGAAGCTTTCTTT.

This clone was seen a few times. The J gene is TRBJ2-5, the V gene TRBV19, with D unresolved. V gave up 6 bases and J gave up 1 base, with 12 bases separating them. Germline V gives CDR1 LNHDA, CDR2 SQIVND (reference sequence). The CDR3 runs to 14 residues. CDR3 region: CASSRLNAQETQYF. CDR3 DNA sequence: TGTGCCAGTAGCCGACTGAATGCCCAAGAGACCCAGTACTTC. Full variable domain (outside the CDR3, taken from reference TRBV19 and TRBJ2-5): DGGITQSPKYLFRKEGQNVTLSCEQNLNHDAMYWYRQDPGQGLRLIYYSQIVNDFQKGDIAEGYSVSREKKESFPLTVTSAQKNPTAFYLCASSRLNAQETQYFGPGTRLLVL.

The chain joins TRBV5-8 to TRBJ2-7; D is uncertain. V was clipped by 4 bases and J by 2 bases, with 4 bases between them. The CDR3 spans 11 residues. From germline, CDR1 is SGHTS and CDR2 YDEGEE. CDR3 sequence reads: CASSPAYEQYF. The CDR3 region has the DNA TGTGCCAGCAGCCCGGCCTACGAGCAGTACTTC.

The chain has TRBV7-2 and TRBJ1-2, with a tentative D call TRBD1 (6 bases). Trimming stripped 7 bases from V and 4 bases from J, with 13 bases between. The CDR3 runs 13 residues. Germline V gives CDR1 SGHTA, CDR2 FQGNSA. This chain's CDR3 is CASKSTGSYGYTF. CDR3 coding DNA: TGTGCCAGCAAATCTACAGGGAGCTATGGCTACACCTTC.

The chain uses TRBV28 and TRBJ1-3; 10 nucleotides align to TRBD1. Germline CDR1 and CDR2: MDHEN and SYDVKM. The CDR3 covers 13 residues. V was pared by 7 bases and J by 15 bases, with 12 bases of the junction left unmatched. The CDR3 DNA sequence: TGTGCCAGCAACTCCGGGACAGGGGTTTCAAGATATTTT. Amino acid sequence: CASNSGTGVSRYF. Together with reference TRBV28 and TRBJ1-3, the CDR3 gives the full variable domain: DVKVTQSSRYLVKRTGEKVFLECVQDMDHENMFWYRQDPGLGLRLIYFSYDVKMKEKGDIPEGYSVSREKKERFSLILESASTNQTSMYLCASNSGTGVSRYFGEGSWLTVV.

The chain uses TRBV13 and TRBJ2-7; TRBD2 matches 15 bases. Germline V gene data show CDR1 as PRHDT and CDR2 as FYEKMQ (reference sequence). Trimming removed 6 bases from V and 6 bases from J; junction bases left unmatched: 3. This CDR3 region has 14 residues. The CDR3 DNA sequence: TGTGCCAGCAGAGGACTAGCGGGGGGGAGCGAGCAGTACTTC. Translated, it gives CASRGLAGGSEQYF.

The V and J genes are TRBV7-2 and TRBJ2-7; perhaps TRBD1 as D (8 bases). CDR3 length equals 13 residues. V was trimmed by 4 bases and J by 6 bases, leaving 13 bases between them. Germline V lookup: CDR1 SGHTA, CDR2 FQGNSA. In DNA form, the CDR3 reads TGTGCCAGCAGCTCAAACAGGGGGGGCGAGCAGTACTTC. It yields the protein CASSSNRGGEQYF.

The rearrangement uses TRBV9 and TRBJ1-1; D perhaps matches TRBD1 (6 bases). Germline V gene lookup returns CDR1 SGDLS and CDR2 YYNGEE. V was trimmed by 6 bases and J by 5 bases, leaving 11 bases between them. This CDR3 spans 12 amino acids. The CDR3 reads CASNKGGTEAFF. The CDR3 DNA follows: TGTGCCAGCAACAAGGGGGGGACTGAAGCTTTCTTT.